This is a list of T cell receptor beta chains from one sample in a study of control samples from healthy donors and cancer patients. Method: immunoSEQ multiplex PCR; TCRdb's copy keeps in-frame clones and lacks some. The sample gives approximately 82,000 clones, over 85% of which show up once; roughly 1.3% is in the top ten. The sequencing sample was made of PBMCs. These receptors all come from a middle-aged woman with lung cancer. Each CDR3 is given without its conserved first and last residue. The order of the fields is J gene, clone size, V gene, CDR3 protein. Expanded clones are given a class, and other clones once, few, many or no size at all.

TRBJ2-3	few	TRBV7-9	ASSLGGTDTQY
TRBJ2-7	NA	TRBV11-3	ASSQKVDEQY
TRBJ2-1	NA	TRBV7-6	ASSPDGGHVGNEQF
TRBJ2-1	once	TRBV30	AWRAKRGGYNEQF
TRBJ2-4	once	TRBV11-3	ASSSGPRDIQY
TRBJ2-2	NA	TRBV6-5	ASRLGGTGELF
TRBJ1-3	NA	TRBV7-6	ASSFGAGGNTIY
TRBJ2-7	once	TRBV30	AWSLSYEQY
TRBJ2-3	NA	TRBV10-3	AISGSGGGLDTQY
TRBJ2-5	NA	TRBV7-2	ASSPAGTKETQY
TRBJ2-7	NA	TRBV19	ASSRGGVPYEQY
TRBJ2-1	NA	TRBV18	ASSPGRSSYNEQF
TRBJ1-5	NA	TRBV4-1	ASSQEDGTGRQPQH
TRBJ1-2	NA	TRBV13	ASSSTGTESFAGYGYT
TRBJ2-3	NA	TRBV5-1	ASTGAGAIDTQY
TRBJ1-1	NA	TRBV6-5	ASTRRVGNTEAF
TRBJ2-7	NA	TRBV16	ASSQGQGASYEQY
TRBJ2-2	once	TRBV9	ASSVEGRVYTGELF
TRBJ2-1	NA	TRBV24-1	ATSTGQSLNEQF
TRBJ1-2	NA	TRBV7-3	ASSQDRVASVYGYT
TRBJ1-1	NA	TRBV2	ASKGQGVSEAF
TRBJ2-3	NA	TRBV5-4	ASSLPTSTWGDTQY
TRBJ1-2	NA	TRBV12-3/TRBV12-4	ASSFLRQGGYT
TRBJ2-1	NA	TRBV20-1	SASTSGGAMSYNEQF
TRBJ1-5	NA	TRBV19	ASRRLGRDRGRYSNQPQH
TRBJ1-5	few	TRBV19	ASTIQGSNQPQH
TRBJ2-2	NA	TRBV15	ATSRGMGTNTGELF
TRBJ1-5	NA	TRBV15	ATSRDLLWDSLLFSNQPQH
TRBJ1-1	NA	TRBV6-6	ASSQLPVTNAEAF
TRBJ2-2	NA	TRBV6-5	ASSRGPDNTGELF
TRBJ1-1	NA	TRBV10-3	AISDAGNTEAF
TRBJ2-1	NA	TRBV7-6	ASSLAGGAGLYEQF
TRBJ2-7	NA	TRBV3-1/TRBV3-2	ASSQGDPDPSLD
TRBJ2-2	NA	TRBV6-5	ASSYSAQGAKELF
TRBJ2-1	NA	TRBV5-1	ASSLGAGGNEQF
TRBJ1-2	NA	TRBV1	TSSQAQHNYGYT
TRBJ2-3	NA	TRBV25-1	ASKEGTPPDTQY
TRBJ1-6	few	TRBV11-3	ASSLTYNSYNSPLH
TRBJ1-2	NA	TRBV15	ATSLSGGFVNGYT
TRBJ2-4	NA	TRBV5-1	ASSLEPEQQNIQY
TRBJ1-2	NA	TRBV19	ASSIQGVIIGYT
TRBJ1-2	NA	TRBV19	ASSIQNNYGYT
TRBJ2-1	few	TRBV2	ASSVSGGQVEQF
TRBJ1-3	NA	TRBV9	ASSVSPKGGNTIY
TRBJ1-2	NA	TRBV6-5	ASSLQGAGGYGYT
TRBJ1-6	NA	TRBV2	ASSDILGSYNSPLH